Listed here are 14 T cell receptor beta chains from one sample, sequenced in a study of cytomegalovirus exposure and HLA in healthy donors. PCR involved 60 Vbeta and 13 Jbeta primers. Generated by immunoSEQ multiplex PCR, the TCRdb table keeps only in-frame clones and is missing some. The sample has 150,000 to 200,000 clones, 70% to 85% seen once; the top ten hold about 1.5%. The specimen was PBMCs. The origin of the receptors is a woman aged 25 to 39 in good health and CMV-seropositive.

V and J are TRBV7-2 and TRBJ2-7, with D possibly matching TRBD1 (6 bases). V dropped 5 bases and J dropped 0 bases, with 11 bases sitting between them. Germline V gives CDR1 SGHTA, CDR2 FQGNSA. The length of the CDR3 is 14 residues. CDR3 nucleotide sequence: TGTGCCAGCAGCCCAAACAGGGCCTCCTACGAGCAGTACTTC. This translates into CASSPNRASYEQYF.

The V gene is TRBV7-3, the J gene TRBJ2-5; 9 bases are shared with TRBD2. CDR3 size: 14 residues. Losses at the gene ends were 1 base for V and 5 bases for J; bases not matched to a gene: 2. CDR1 SGHTA and CDR2 FQGTGA come from the germline V gene. This CDR3 is CASSLIAGVETQYF. CDR3 sequence (DNA): TGTGCCAGCAGCTTAATAGCGGGAGTGGAGACCCAGTACTTC. The full variable domain, its missing parts supplied by reference TRBV7-3 and TRBJ2-5, is GAGVSQTPSNKVTEKGKYVELRCDPISGHTALYWYRQSLGQGPEFLIYFQGTGAADDSGLPNDRFFAVRPEGSVSTLKIQRTERGDSAVYLCASSLIAGVETQYFGPGTRLLVL.

A single count supports this clone. The chain has TRBV11-2 and TRBJ2-7; TRBD2 agrees at 7 bases. The CDR3 is 16 amino acids. In germline, CDR1 is SGHAT, CDR2 FQNNGV. Germline trimming cut 4 bases from V and 2 bases from J; bases unmatched to any gene: 11. CDR3 region: CASSSKGLAATYEQYF. CDR3 nucleotides: TGTGCCAGCAGCTCAAAGGGGCTAGCGGCGACCTACGAGCAGTACTTC.

This clone has only one observation. The V gene is TRBV5-1, the J gene TRBJ1-4; 10 nucleotides align to TRBD1. The V segment lost 0 bases and the J segment 0 bases; nucleotides outside the gene matches: 8. The CDR3 is 19 amino acids. Germline values: CDR1 SGHRS, CDR2 YFSETQ. The CDR3 nucleotides read TGCGCCAGCAGCTTGGGGACAGGGGGAAACTATGCAACTAATGAAAAACTGTTTTTT. It encodes CASSLGTGGNYATNEKLFF.

The chain uses TRBV28 and TRBJ1-2; D ambiguous. Germline CDR1 is MDHEN and CDR2 is SYDVKM. There are 13 residues in the CDR3. The V gene lost 3 bases and the J gene lost 5 bases, with 10 bases spanning the gap. The CDR3 region is CASSLEQVYGYTF. CDR3 DNA sequence: TGTGCCAGCAGTTTGGAGCAAGTTTATGGCTACACCTTC.

The chain joins TRBV28 to TRBJ2-7; 7 positions match TRBD1. The CDR3 is made up of 16 amino acids. Germline V gene data show CDR1 as MDHEN and CDR2 as SYDVKM. Unmatched junction bases numbered 12, after V lost 7 bases and J lost 0 bases. As DNA, the CDR3 is TGTGCCAGCAACCGTCCCGGACAGGCGTTCTCCTACGAGCAGTACTTC. Encoded protein: CASNRPGQAFSYEQYF.

The chain is built from TRBV7-9 and TRBJ2-7, with D possibly being TRBD1 (5 bases). V dropped 1 base and J dropped 7 bases, with 14 bases sitting between them. Per germline, CDR1 SEHNR and CDR2 FQNEAQ (reference sequence). CDR3 length: 14 residues. CDR3 residues: CASSLDGAAVEQYF. The CDR3 nucleotides are TGTGCCAGCAGCTTAGATGGGGCCGCAGTTGAGCAGTACTTC.

The V gene is TRBV13, the J gene TRBJ2-7; D is possibly TRBD1 (6 bases). V lost 3 bases, J lost 3 bases, and 12 bases lay in between. Per germline, CDR1 PRHDT and CDR2 FYEKMQ (reference sequence). The CDR3 is made up of 14 amino acids. The CDR3 sequence is CASSLRGGIYEQYF. Here the CDR3 DNA reads TGTGCCAGCAGCTTGAGAGGGGGAATCTACGAGCAGTACTTC.

In this sample, this clone turned up a few times. V is TRBV9 and J is TRBJ2-1; the match to TRBD2 covers 7 bases. Trimming removed 6 bases from V and 3 bases from J; junction bases left unmatched: 9. The CDR3 is 15 amino acids. CDR1 SGDLS and CDR2 YYNGEE come from the germline V gene. The CDR3 region is CASTVGGSSYNEQFF. CDR3 sequence (DNA): TGTGCCAGCACGGTCGGCGGGAGTAGCTACAATGAGCAGTTCTTC.

V and J are TRBV10-3 and TRBJ2-7; 7 nucleotides line up with TRBD1. After removal of 3 bases from V and 3 bases from J, the junction contained 8 bases not matched to a gene. The germline gives CDR1 ENHRY, CDR2 SYGVKD. The CDR3 is 15 amino acids. CDR3 sequence (DNA): TGTGCCATCAGTGAACCGGGACAGAGCAACTACGAGCAGTACTTC. This gives the protein CAISEPGQSNYEQYF.

This rearrangement joins TRBV30 to TRBJ2-5, with 13 bases aligning to TRBD2. This CDR3 is 13 amino acids long. Germline CDR1 GTSNPN, CDR2 SVGIG (reference sequence). V lost 5 bases, J lost 5 bases, and 2 bases stayed unmatched. The CDR3 region is CAWALAGGETQYF. The CDR3, as DNA: TGTGCCTGGGCACTAGCGGGAGGGGAGACCCAGTACTTC.

CDR3: CASSHKAGTSSYNEQFF. The DNA for the CDR3 is TGTGCCAGCAGTCACAAGGCCGGGACTAGCTCCTACAATGAGCAGTTCTTC. V and J are TRBV4-2 and TRBJ2-1, with 8 nucleotides matching TRBD2. CDR1 is LGHNA and CDR2 is YNFKEQ in the germline V gene. Trimming at V came to 6 bases and at J to 0 bases, leaving 10 bases not matched to a gene. The CDR3 is 17 residues long.

The chain carries TRBV12-5 and TRBJ1-2, with 9 bases lining up with TRBD1. From germline, CDR1 is LGHNT and CDR2 FRNRAP. This CDR3 has 17 residues. V lost 5 bases, J lost 0 bases, and 10 bases stayed unmatched. The CDR3 here is CASGQRTGEGSNYGYTF. The DNA of the CDR3 is TGTGCTAGTGGTCAACGGACAGGGGAGGGCTCTAACTATGGCTACACCTTC.

The chain uses TRBV5-1 and TRBJ1-1; D uncertain. CDR3 length: 16 amino acids. Trimming removed 4 bases from V and 0 bases from J, with 16 bases in between. CDR1 and CDR2 from the germline V gene are SGHRS and YFSETQ. In nucleotides, the CDR3 is TGCGCCAGCAGCCTCCTTGCAGGAAGCATGAACACTGAAGCTTTCTTT. Amino acids: CASSLLAGSMNTEAFF.